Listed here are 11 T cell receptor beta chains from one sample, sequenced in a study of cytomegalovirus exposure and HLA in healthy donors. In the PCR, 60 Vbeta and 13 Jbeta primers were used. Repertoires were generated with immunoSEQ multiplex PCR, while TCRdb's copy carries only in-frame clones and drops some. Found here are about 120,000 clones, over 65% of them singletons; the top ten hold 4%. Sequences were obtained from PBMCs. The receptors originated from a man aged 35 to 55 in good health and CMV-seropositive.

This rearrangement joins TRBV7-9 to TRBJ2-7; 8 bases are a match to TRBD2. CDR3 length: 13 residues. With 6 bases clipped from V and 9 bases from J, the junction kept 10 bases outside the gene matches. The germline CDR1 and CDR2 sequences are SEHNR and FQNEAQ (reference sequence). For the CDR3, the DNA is TGTGCCAGCAGGAGTAGCGGGGCCCCCGGGCAGTACTTC. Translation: CASRSSGAPGQYF.

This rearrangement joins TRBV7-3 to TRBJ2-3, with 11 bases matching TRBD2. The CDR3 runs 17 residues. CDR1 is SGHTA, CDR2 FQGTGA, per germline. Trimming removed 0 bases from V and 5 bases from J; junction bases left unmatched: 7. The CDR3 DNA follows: TGTGCCAGCAGCTTAACCGGGACTAGCGGCATGGGAGATACGCAGTATTTT. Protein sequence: CASSLTGTSGMGDTQYF. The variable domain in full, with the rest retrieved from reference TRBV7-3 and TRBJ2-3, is GAGVSQTPSNKVTEKGKYVELRCDPISGHTALYWYRQSLGQGPEFLIYFQGTGAADDSGLPNDRFFAVRPEGSVSTLKIQRTERGDSAVYLCASSLTGTSGMGDTQYFGPGTRLTVL.

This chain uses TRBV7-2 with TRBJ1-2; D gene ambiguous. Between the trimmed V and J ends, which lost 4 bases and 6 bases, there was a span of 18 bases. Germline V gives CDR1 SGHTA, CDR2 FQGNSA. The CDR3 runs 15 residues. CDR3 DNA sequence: TGTGCCAGCAGCTCCGGGTTTGATCTTTACAATGGCTACACCTTC. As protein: CASSSGFDLYNGYTF. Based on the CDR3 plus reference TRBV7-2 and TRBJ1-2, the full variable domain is GAGVSQSPSNKVTEKGKDVELRCDPISGHTALYWYRQSLGQGLEFLIYFQGNSAPDKSGLPSDRFSAERTGGSVSTLTIQRTQQEDSAVYLCASSSGFDLYNGYTFGSGTRLTVV.

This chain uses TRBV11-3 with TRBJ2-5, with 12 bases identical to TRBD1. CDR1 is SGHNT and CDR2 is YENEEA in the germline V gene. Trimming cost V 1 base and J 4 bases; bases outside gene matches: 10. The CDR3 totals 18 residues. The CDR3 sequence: CASSLAKWDRGRLETQYF. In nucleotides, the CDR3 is TGTGCCAGCAGCTTAGCGAAATGGGACAGGGGGCGCCTAGAGACCCAGTACTTC.

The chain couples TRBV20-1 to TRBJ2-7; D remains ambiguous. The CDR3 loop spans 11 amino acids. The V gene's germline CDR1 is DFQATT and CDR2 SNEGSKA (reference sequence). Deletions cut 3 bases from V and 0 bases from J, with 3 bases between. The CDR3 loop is CSARSSYEQYF. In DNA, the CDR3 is TGCAGTGCTAGGAGCTCCTACGAGCAGTACTTC.

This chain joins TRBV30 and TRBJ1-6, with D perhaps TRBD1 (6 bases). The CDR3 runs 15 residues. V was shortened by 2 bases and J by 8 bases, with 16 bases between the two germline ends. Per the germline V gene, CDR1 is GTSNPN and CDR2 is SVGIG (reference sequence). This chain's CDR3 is CAWSPGTPGDSPLHF. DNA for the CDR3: TGTGCCTGGAGTCCCGGGACACCCGGCGATTCACCCCTCCACTTT. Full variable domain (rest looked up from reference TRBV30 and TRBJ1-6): SQTIHQWPATLVQPVGSPLSLECTVEGTSNPNLYWYRQAAGRGLQLLFYSVGIGQISSEVPQNLSASRPQDRQFILSSKKLLLSDSGFYLCAWSPGTPGDSPLHFGNGTRLTVT.

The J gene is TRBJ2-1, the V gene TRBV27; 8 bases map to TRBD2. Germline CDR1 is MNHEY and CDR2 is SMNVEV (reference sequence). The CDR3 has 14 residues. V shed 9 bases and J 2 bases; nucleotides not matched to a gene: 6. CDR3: CAREREYPYNEQFF. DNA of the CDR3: TGTGCCAGGGAGCGGGAGTACCCCTACAATGAGCAGTTCTTC.

The CDR3: CASSFLQMINSYNEQFF. Here the CDR3 DNA reads TGTGCCAGCAGCTTCTTACAGATGATTAACTCCTACAATGAGCAGTTCTTC. The chain employs TRBV7-8 and TRBJ2-1, with D uncertain. The CDR3 loop spans 17 amino acids. Trimming cost V 3 bases and J 0 bases, with 15 bases left between them. The germline V gene encodes CDR1 SGHVS and CDR2 FQNEAQ.

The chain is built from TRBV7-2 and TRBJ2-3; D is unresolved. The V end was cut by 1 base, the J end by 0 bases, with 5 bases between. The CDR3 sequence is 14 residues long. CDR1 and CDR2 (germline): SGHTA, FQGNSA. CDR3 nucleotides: TGTGCCAGCAGCTTAGGTCGGAGCACAGATACGCAGTATTTT. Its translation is CASSLGRSTDTQYF.

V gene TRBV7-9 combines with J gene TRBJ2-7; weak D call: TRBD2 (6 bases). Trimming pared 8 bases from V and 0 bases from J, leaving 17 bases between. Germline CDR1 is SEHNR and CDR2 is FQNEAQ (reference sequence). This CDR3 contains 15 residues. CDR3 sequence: CASLPHGGSSYEQYF. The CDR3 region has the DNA TGTGCCAGCCTCCCCCACGGGGGAAGCTCCTACGAGCAGTACTTC.

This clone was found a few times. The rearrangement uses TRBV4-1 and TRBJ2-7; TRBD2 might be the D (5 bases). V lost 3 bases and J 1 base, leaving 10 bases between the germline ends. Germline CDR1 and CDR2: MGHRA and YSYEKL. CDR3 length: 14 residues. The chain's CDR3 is CASSQWERSYEQYF. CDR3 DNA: TGCGCCAGCAGCCAGTGGGAGAGATCCTACGAGCAGTACTTC.